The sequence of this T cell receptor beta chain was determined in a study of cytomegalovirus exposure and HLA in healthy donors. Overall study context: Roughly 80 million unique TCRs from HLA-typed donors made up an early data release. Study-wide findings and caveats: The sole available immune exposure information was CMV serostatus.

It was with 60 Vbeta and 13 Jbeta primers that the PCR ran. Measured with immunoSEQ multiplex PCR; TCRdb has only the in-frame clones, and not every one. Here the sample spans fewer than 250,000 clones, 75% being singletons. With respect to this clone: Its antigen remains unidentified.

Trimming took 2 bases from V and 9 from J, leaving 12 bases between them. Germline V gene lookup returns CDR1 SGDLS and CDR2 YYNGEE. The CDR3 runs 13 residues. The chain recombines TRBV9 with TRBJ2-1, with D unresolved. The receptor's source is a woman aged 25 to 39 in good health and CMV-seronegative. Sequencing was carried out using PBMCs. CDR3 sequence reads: CASSVGSPGEQFF. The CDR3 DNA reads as TGTGCCAGCAGCGTCGGCTCCCCGGGTGAGCAGTTCTTC.